A single sample gave rise to the 27 T cell receptor beta chains below, sequenced in a study of identical twins. TCRdb called the 5' RACE reads again in MiXCR, with one record for every CDR3 protein. The sample contains 1.5 million to 2 million distinct CDR3 sequences, less than 35% of which appear only once. Sequences were obtained from cord blood. The receptors stem from a newborn girl in good health.

The chain uses TRBV9 and TRBJ2-5, with a tentative D call TRBD2 (6 bases). CDR3 length equals 16 residues. Trimming took 3 bases from V and 11 from J, leaving 26 bases between them. Per germline, CDR1 SGDLS and CDR2 YYNGEE. CDR3 sequence (DNA): TGTGCCAGCAGCGCCCATTGGTTTAGCGGCAACAATGAGCAGTACTTC. This translates into CASSAHWFSGNNEQYF.

The table lists this clonotype with a few counts. The chain links TRBV5-1 to TRBJ1-2; no firm D call. The germline gives CDR1 SGHRS, CDR2 YFSETQ. This CDR3 is 15 amino acids long. With 0 bases removed from V and 3 bases from J, the gap between germline ends came to 12 bases. The CDR3 is CASSLEQRGHYGYTF. CDR3 sequence (DNA): TGCGCCAGCAGCTTGGAGCAGCGAGGGCACTATGGCTACACCTTC. The variable domain in full, completed from reference TRBV5-1 and TRBJ1-2, reads KAGVTQTPRYLIKTRGQQVTLSCSPISGHRSVSWYQQTPGQGLQFLFEYFSETQRNKGNFPGRFSGRQFSNSRSEMNVSTLELGDSALYLCASSLEQRGHYGYTFGSGTRLTVV.

The chain combines TRBV9 with TRBJ2-7, with TRBD2 matching over 7 bases. The CDR3 is 16 amino acids. Per the germline V gene, CDR1 is SGDLS and CDR2 is YYNGEE. Trimming removed 3 bases from V and 3 bases from J; junction bases left unmatched: 12. CDR3 in amino acids: CASSEGLAESYYEQYF. The CDR3 nucleotides read TGTGCCAGCAGCGAAGGCCTAGCGGAGTCCTACTACGAGCAGTACTTC. Variable domain in full (rest from reference TRBV9 and TRBJ2-7): DSGVTQTPKHLITATGQRVTLRCSPRSGDLSVYWYQQSLDQGLQFLIQYYNGEERAKGNILERFSAQQFPDLHSELNLSSLELGDSALYFCASSEGLAESYYEQYFGPGTRLTVT.

At least ten counts were recorded for this clonotype. J is TRBJ2-3 and V is TRBV12-3 or TRBV12-4, with 8 bases fitting TRBD1. V lost 0 bases, J lost 6 bases, and 5 bases stayed unmatched. The CDR3 runs 15 residues. The CDR3 protein is CASSLAGQGADTQYF. DNA of the CDR3: TGTGCCAGCAGTTTAGCGGGTCAGGGGGCGGATACGCAGTATTTT.

The chain combines TRBV7-2 with TRBJ1-1; tentatively, D is TRBD1 (6 bases). There are 14 residues in the CDR3. The germline CDR1 and CDR2 sequences are SGHTA and FQGNSA. Trimming took off 6 bases at V and 3 bases at J, with 14 bases between the two ends. The CDR3 reads CASSVGGSDTEAFF. In DNA, the CDR3 is TGTGCCAGCAGTGTGGGGGGCTCGGACACTGAAGCTTTCTTT. Combining the CDR3 with reference TRBV7-2 and TRBJ1-1 gives the whole variable domain GAGVSQSPSNKVTEKGKDVELRCDPISGHTALYWYRQSLGQGLEFLIYFQGNSAPDKSGLPSDRFSAERTGGSVSTLTIQRTQQEDSAVYLCASSVGGSDTEAFFGQGTRLTVV.

This clonotype was observed a few times. This chain connects TRBV5-1 to TRBJ1-2; D call uncertain. This CDR3 spans 15 amino acids. V was pared by 2 bases and J by 3 bases, with 14 bases between. Per germline, CDR1 SGHRS and CDR2 YFSETQ. The CDR3 bases are TGCGCCAGCAGCTTACTACCCGGGCCTGACTATGGCTACACCTTC. It encodes CASSLLPGPDYGYTF.

This clonotype was picked up one time. This chain uses TRBV5-1 with TRBJ2-5, with TRBD2 as a possible D gene (6 bases). The V end was cut by 1 base, the J end by 4 bases, with 14 bases between. The CDR3 totals 15 residues. The germline CDR1 and CDR2 sequences are SGHRS and YFSETQ. The CDR3 here is CASSLSRGEVETQYF. The CDR3 DNA reads as TGCGCCAGCAGCTTGAGCCGCGGGGAGGTAGAGACCCAGTACTTC. Full variable domain (rest looked up from reference TRBV5-1 and TRBJ2-5): KAGVTQTPRYLIKTRGQQVTLSCSPISGHRSVSWYQQTPGQGLQFLFEYFSETQRNKGNFPGRFSGRQFSNSRSEMNVSTLELGDSALYLCASSLSRGEVETQYFGPGTRLLVL.

The sample holds a few counts of this clonotype. The chain recombines TRBV10-3 with TRBJ1-2, with D unclear. Germline V gene lookup returns CDR1 ENHRY and CDR2 SYGVKD. Trimming cost V 0 bases and J 2 bases, with 10 bases left between them. This CDR3 comprises 15 residues. Written as DNA, the CDR3 is TGTGCCATCAGTGAGTCGACACTTCCGAACTATGGCTACACCTTC. As protein: CAISESTLPNYGYTF.

As for this clonotype: The junction does not match germline at one end; this may be a read error. The gene calls are TRBV12-3 or TRBV12-4 and TRBJ2-3; D may correspond to TRBD1 or TRBD2 (5 bases each). CDR3 length: 14 amino acids. The CDR3 loop reads CASSFFGTPDTQYF. Written as DNA, the CDR3 is TGTGCCAGCAGTTTCTTCGGGACCCCAGATACGCAATATTTT.

This clonotype has just a few counts. The chain has TRBV21-1 and TRBJ2-3; the D segment call TRBD2 is taken from the table without a DNA check. TRBV21-1 is a recognized pseudogene. This CDR3 is built from 16 residues. The chain's CDR3 is CASSKCGRDHTDTQYF. In DNA, the CDR3 is TGTGCCAGCAGCAAATGTGGGCGGGATCACACAGATACGCAGTATTTT.

The chain uses TRBV29-1 and TRBJ2-3; D call uncertain. The CDR3 has 11 residues. V lost 5 bases and J lost 6, with 9 bases in between. Germline V gene data show CDR1 as SQVTM and CDR2 as ANQGSEA. CDR3 loop: CSVLGFDTQYF. In DNA, the CDR3 is TGCAGCGTTTTGGGATTCGATACGCAGTATTTT.

This chain joins TRBV7-2 and TRBJ2-7, with a weak D call TRBD2 (6 bases). Germline CDR1 SGHTA, CDR2 FQGNSA. The CDR3 covers 17 residues. V lost 1 base, J lost 2 bases, and 18 bases lay in between. The CDR3 reads CASSLGFWASETYEQYF. The CDR3 bases are TGTGCCAGCAGCTTAGGGTTTTGGGCTAGCGAGACCTACGAGCAGTACTTC.

This clonotype has just a few counts. The chain joins TRBV6-1 to TRBJ2-5; D uncertain. This CDR3 is 16 amino acids long. Germline-derived CDR1 and CDR2 are MNHNS and SASEGT. Trimming left V 0 bases short and J 2 bases short, with 13 bases between. CDR3 coding DNA: TGTGCCAGCAGTGAAGCGCTCCTTTCGCGACAAGAGACCCAGTACTTC. Its translation: CASSEALLSRQETQYF.

The sample holds a few counts of this clonotype. The junction departs from the called germline gene at one end, perhaps through a read error. The chain couples TRBV11-2 to TRBJ2-4; D uncertain. This CDR3 contains 17 residues. The germline V gene encodes CDR1 SGHAT and CDR2 FQNNGV. CDR3 loop: CASSLEDRLTAKDIQYF. The CDR3 DNA reads TGTGCCAGCAGCTTAGAAGACCGACTTACGGCCAAAGACATTCAGTACTTC. Variable domain in full (rest from reference TRBV11-2 and TRBJ2-4): EAGVAQSPRYKIIEKRQSVAFWCNPISGHATLYWYQQILGQGPKLLIQFQNNGVVDDSQLPKDRFSAERLKGVDSTLKIQPAKLEDSAVYLCASSLEDRLTAKDIQYFGAGTRLSVL.

Details on this clonotype: This may be a read error, as it is one base from a much larger clone. The chain recombines TRBV4-2 with TRBJ1-6, with a weak D call TRBD1 (5 bases). From germline, CDR1 is LGHNA and CDR2 YNFKEQ. The CDR3 has 13 residues. The CDR3 region has the DNA TGTGCCAGCAGCGAGGGGCAGTATTCACCCCCCCACTTT. This sequence encodes CASSEGQYSPPHF.

The chain combines TRBV7-2 with TRBJ2-7, with D possibly TRBD2 on 6 matching bases. Trimming cost V 5 bases and J 2 bases, with 10 bases left between them. This CDR3 region has 13 residues. CDR1 is SGHTA and CDR2 is FQGNSA in the germline V gene. This chain's CDR3 is CASSRDLTYEQYF. Written as DNA, the CDR3 is TGTGCCAGCAGCCGGGACTTAACCTACGAGCAGTACTTC.

There are a few counts of this clonotype. The chain has TRBV7-6 and TRBJ2-7, with a tentative D call TRBD1 (7 bases). The V gene lost 8 bases and the J gene lost 3 bases, with 14 bases spanning the gap. The CDR3 is 13 residues long. The V gene's germline CDR1 is SGHVS and CDR2 FNYEAQ. The CDR3 loop reads CASGLQGSYEQYF. CDR3 bases: TGTGCCAGCGGACTACAGGGGAGCTACGAGCAGTACTTC.

This sequence joins TRBV28 and TRBJ2-4, with a possible D match to TRBD2 (5 bases). Trimming pared 3 bases from V and 0 bases from J, leaving 18 bases between. From germline, CDR1 is MDHEN and CDR2 SYDVKM. The CDR3 totals 18 residues. The CDR3 region has the DNA TGTGCCAGCAGTTTCGACCTCAGCGGCCCCTCAGCCAAAAACATTCAGTACTTC. The encoded protein is CASSFDLSGPSAKNIQYF.

The chain employs TRBV6-6 and TRBJ2-7; D not resolved. Looked up from germline, CDR1 is MNHNY and CDR2 is SVGAGI (reference sequence). V gave up 5 bases and J gave up 2 bases, with 13 bases separating them. CDR3 length: 14 amino acids. CDR3 sequence (DNA): TGTGCCAGCAGTGGAACCGGGCCTGCCTACGAGCAGTACTTC. This translates into CASSGTGPAYEQYF.

This clonotype was detected a few times. This chain's CDR3 is CASSLEPGPEKLFF. The CDR3 nucleotides read TGCGCCAGCAGCTTGGAGCCGGGCCCCGAAAAACTGTTTTTT. The gene calls are TRBV5-1 and TRBJ1-4; D is uncertain. The germline V gene encodes CDR1 SGHRS and CDR2 YFSETQ. The CDR3 length is 14 residues. V lost 0 bases, J lost 8 bases, and 11 bases lay in between.

The V gene is TRBV20-1, the J gene TRBJ1-2; D unresolved. CDR1 and CDR2 (germline): DFQATT, SNEGSKA (reference sequence). CDR3 length: 12 residues. V lost 6 bases to trimming and J lost 0 bases, with 8 bases between them. DNA of the CDR3: TGCAGTGCCCTGACACCTAACTATGGCTACACCTTC. It is translated as CSALTPNYGYTF.

This clonotype was seen a few times. The chain recombines TRBV6-4 with TRBJ2-1, with 9 bases lining up with TRBD2. The CDR3 runs 15 residues. V trimming: 4 bases; J trimming: 5 bases; junction bases outside the gene matches: 6. Germline V gene sequence: CDR1 MRHNA, CDR2 SNTAGT. CDR3 residues: CASSASSGDNNEQFF. For the CDR3, the DNA is TGTGCCAGCAGTGCTTCTAGCGGGGACAACAATGAGCAGTTCTTC.

The chain couples TRBV27 to TRBJ1-2, with 9 bases matching TRBD1. The ends lost 6 bases at V and 9 bases at J; junction bases unmatched: 8. The CDR3 covers 13 residues. Germline assignment: CDR1 MNHEY and CDR2 SMNVEV (reference sequence). CDR3 sequence reads: CASSPRQGGSYTF. CDR3 DNA sequence: TGTGCCAGCAGCCCCCGACAGGGGGGAAGCTACACCTTC.

There are a few counts of this clonotype. The chain carries TRBV9 and TRBJ1-2; TRBD1 matches at 7 bases. From germline, CDR1 is SGDLS and CDR2 YYNGEE. The CDR3 consists of 13 residues. The trim removed 1 base at V and 6 bases at J, leaving 3 bases unmatched. The CDR3 is CASSVSDRDGYTF. The DNA of the CDR3 is TGTGCCAGCAGCGTATCTGACAGGGATGGCTACACCTTC.

The rearrangement links TRBV13 to TRBJ1-2; a weak D match, TRBD1 (5 bases). V was trimmed by 1 base and J by 1 base, leaving 13 bases between them. Germline-derived CDR1 and CDR2 are PRHDT and FYEKMQ (reference sequence). CDR3 length equals 16 residues. The CDR3 spells CASSLAQRGGNYGYTF. As DNA, the CDR3 is TGTGCCAGCAGCTTAGCCCAAAGGGGAGGTAACTATGGCTACACCTTC.

The rearrangement links TRBV4-2 to TRBJ2-3; 12 bases agree with TRBD2. Trimming took 1 base from V and 3 from J; bases not matched to a gene: 5. Germline V gene sequence: CDR1 LGHNA, CDR2 YNFKEQ. This CDR3 has 17 residues. The CDR3 sequence: CASSQAPTSGRTDTQYF. The CDR3, as DNA: TGTGCCAGCAGCCAAGCCCCGACTAGCGGGAGAACAGATACGCAGTATTTT.

In this sample, this clonotype turned up a few times. The V and J genes are TRBV3-1 and TRBJ1-1, with TRBD1 identical over 11 bases. V was pared by 1 base and J by 4 bases, with 2 bases of the junction left unmatched. The CDR3 contains 15 residues. Germline V gene sequence: CDR1 LGHDT, CDR2 YNNKEL (reference sequence). The CDR3 DNA is TGTGCCAGCAGCCAAGTGGACAGGGGGCCCACTGAAGCTTTCTTT. Protein sequence: CASSQVDRGPTEAFF.